Below are 14 T cell receptor beta chains sequenced from a single sample in a study of cytomegalovirus exposure and HLA in healthy donors. 60 Vbeta and 13 Jbeta primers were used in PCR. Clones were sequenced by immunoSEQ multiplex PCR, and TCRdb holds only the in-frame ones, with some missing. Of roughly 110,000 clones listed, roughly 80% were seen once; the top ten hold around 3.4%. Material for sequencing was PBMCs. These receptors all stem from a man between 60 and 75 years old in good health and CMV-seronegative.

CDR3 region: CASSLRAGGDEQYF. The CDR3 nucleotides are TGTGCCAGCAGCTTACGAGCGGGGGGGGACGAGCAGTACTTC. The rearrangement uses TRBV11-1 and TRBJ2-7; 10 nucleotides line up with TRBD2. The CDR3 runs 14 residues. Germline trimming cut 2 bases from V and 5 bases from J; bases unmatched to any gene: 3. CDR1 SGHAT and CDR2 FQDESV come from the germline V gene (reference sequence).

The chain joins TRBV2 to TRBJ1-1; 8 nucleotides agree with TRBD1. This CDR3 comprises 15 residues. The ends lost 4 bases at V and 3 bases at J; junction bases unmatched: 7. From germline, CDR1 is SNHLY and CDR2 FYNNEI. The CDR3 DNA reads as TGTGCCAGCAGTGGACAGGGGTTAGCGGACACTGAAGCTTTCTTT. Translated: CASSGQGLADTEAFF.

J is TRBJ2-2 and V is TRBV4-3; 9 bases are shared with TRBD1. The V segment lost 4 bases and the J segment 3 bases; nucleotides outside the gene matches: 3. Germline V lookup: CDR1 LGHNA, CDR2 YSLEER. The CDR3 extends over 15 amino acids. The CDR3 protein is CASSPRDRDTGELFF. CDR3 sequence (DNA): TGCGCCAGCAGCCCCCGGGACAGGGACACCGGGGAGCTGTTTTTT.

The rearrangement uses TRBV28 and TRBJ2-7, with 7 bases fitting TRBD1. V lost 8 bases and J lost 0; bases outside the gene matches: 7. The V gene's germline CDR1 is MDHEN and CDR2 SYDVKM. The CDR3 is 14 residues long. In nucleotides, the CDR3 is TGTGCCAGCGGAGACAGGGTGGGCTCCTACGAGCAGTACGTC. Its translation is CASGDRVGSYEQYV.

There are a few counts of this clone. V usage is TRBV19 and J usage is TRBJ1-3; TRBD1 matches at 8 bases. This CDR3 contains 14 residues. V lost 3 bases and J lost 10; bases outside the gene matches: 8. The germline CDR1 and CDR2 sequences are LNHDA and SQIVND (reference sequence). CDR3 bases: TGTGCCAGTAGTATTTCTCTGACAGGGGTTACCATATATTTT. Amino acids: CASSISLTGVTIYF.

The chain recombines TRBV7-9 with TRBJ2-1; 8 positions match TRBD2. The CDR3 length is 15 residues. Germline loops: CDR1 SEHNR, CDR2 FQNEAQ (reference sequence). V trimming: 5 bases; J trimming: 6 bases; junction bases outside the gene matches: 9. The CDR3 DNA follows: TGTGCCAGCAGCCCCGGGACGGGAGGGTTCAATGAGCAGTTCTTC. It translates to CASSPGTGGFNEQFF.

This chain uses TRBV28 with TRBJ2-7, with D maybe TRBD1 (6 bases). Germline loops: CDR1 MDHEN, CDR2 SYDVKM. The CDR3 consists of 13 residues. The V and J ends lost 4 bases and 10 bases respectively, with 17 bases between them. The CDR3 loop reads CASSSDRGRAQYV. Here the CDR3 DNA reads TGTGCCAGCAGTTCGGACAGAGGCAGGGCACAGTACGTC.

The chain employs TRBV4-1 and TRBJ2-2, with 10 positions matching TRBD1. This CDR3 has 16 residues. Germline CDR1 reads MGHRA; CDR2 reads YSYEKL. J gave up 5 bases and V 1 base, and 4 bases lay outside the gene matches. The CDR3 spells CASSQADRGGTGELFF. CDR3 bases: TGCGCCAGCAGCCAAGCGGACAGGGGGGGAACCGGGGAGCTGTTTTTT.

The chain combines TRBV28 with TRBJ1-2; D is unresolved. The CDR3 is 11 amino acids. V gave up 4 bases and J gave up 5 bases, with 5 bases separating them. Germline assignment: CDR1 MDHEN and CDR2 SYDVKM. The CDR3 sequence: CASSYSYGYTF. For the CDR3, the DNA is TGTGCCAGCAGTTACTCATATGGCTACACCTTC.

The rearrangement uses TRBV11-3 and TRBJ2-3; TRBD2 is a possible D gene (6 bases). This CDR3 spans 15 amino acids. Trimming shortened V by 1 base and J by 4 bases, and 12 bases separated the two germline ends. Germline values: CDR1 SGHNT, CDR2 YENEEA. The CDR3 protein is CASSLGRGAADTQYF. The CDR3 DNA sequence: TGTGCCAGCAGCTTAGGGCGGGGAGCGGCAGATACGCAGTATTTT.

The CDR3 coding sequence is TGTGCCAGCAGCAAGGGGGAGAACCCTTATGGCTACACCTTC. Amino acids: CASSKGENPYGYTF. This chain uses TRBV5-4 with TRBJ1-2, with D possibly being TRBD1 (6 bases). Germline assignment: CDR1 SGHNT and CDR2 YYREEE (reference sequence). V gave up 4 bases and J gave up 5 bases, with 15 bases separating them. This CDR3 is built from 14 residues.

This clone was counted only a few times. The V gene is TRBV11-3, the J gene TRBJ2-1; TRBD2 matches at 8 bases. The CDR3 totals 15 residues. In germline, CDR1 is SGHNT, CDR2 YENEEA. The V segment lost 5 bases and the J segment 7 bases; nucleotides outside the gene matches: 10. Here the CDR3 reads CASSQRFRGGNEQFF. CDR3 DNA sequence: TGTGCCAGCAGCCAACGGTTTCGGGGGGGTAATGAGCAGTTCTTC.

There are a few counts of this clone. This chain links TRBV6-1 with TRBJ2-3, with 7 bases aligning to TRBD1. This CDR3 region has 14 residues. Germline loops: CDR1 MNHNS, CDR2 SASEGT. V was clipped by 6 bases and J by 0 bases; unmatched bases: 3. The CDR3 sequence: CASSRGQSTDTQYF. The CDR3 nucleotides read TGTGCCAGCAGCCGGGGACAGAGCACAGATACGCAGTATTTT.

This sequence joins TRBV4-1 and TRBJ1-1, with 8 nucleotides matching TRBD1. Germline loops: CDR1 MGHRA, CDR2 YSYEKL. V lost 4 bases to trimming and J lost 8 bases; unmatched junction nucleotides: 0. The CDR3 has 11 residues. The CDR3 DNA sequence: TGCGCCAGCAGCCGACAGGGGGAAGCTTTCTTT. Translation gives CASSRQGEAFF.